These T cell receptor beta chains were read from a single sample in a study of blood T cell repertoires in COVID-19. Using immunoSEQ multiplex PCR, the repertoire was profiled, and TCRdb retains in-frame clones only, with some absent. Altogether some 130,000 clones are present, about 91% being singletons, with the ten largest covering 10%. The sample was peripheral blood. The origin of the receptors is a man between 50 and 59 years old with acute or convalescent COVID-19. The CDR3 runs from the conserved cysteine through the conserved F or W. The D gene is left open where the match is weak. Only some rows state a clone size, as once, few, many or a class for expanded clones.

d_gene: .; v_gene: TRBV30; abundance: .; j_gene: TRBJ1-2; CDR3nt: TGTGCCTGGAGTGTAAAAGGGGTCAACTATGGCTACACCTTC; CDR3aa: CAWSVKGVNYGYTF
d_gene: .; v_gene: TRBV30; abundance: .; j_gene: TRBJ1-5; CDR3nt: TGTGCCTGGAGTGTACGGGGGGCAGGACCCCAGCATTTT; CDR3aa: CAWSVRGAGPQHF
d_gene: .; v_gene: TRBV28; abundance: .; j_gene: TRBJ2-7; CDR3nt: TGTGCCAGCAGTTTAAGCAGGTCGCGCGAGCAGTACTTC; CDR3aa: CASSLSRSREQYF
d_gene: .; v_gene: TRBV12-5; abundance: .; j_gene: TRBJ1-1; CDR3nt: TGTGCTAGTGGTTTGGTCGGCAGGGGGAACACTGAAGCTTTCTTT; CDR3aa: CASGLVGRGNTEAFF
d_gene: .; v_gene: TRBV11-3; abundance: .; j_gene: TRBJ2-2; CDR3nt: TGTGCCAGCAGCCCAGGCTGGGGGGGGCCCACCGGGGAGCTGTTTTTT; CDR3aa: CASSPGWGGPTGELFF
d_gene: TRBD2; v_gene: TRBV9; abundance: few; j_gene: TRBJ2-7; CDR3nt: TGTGCCAGCAGCGTAGATCCTAGCGGGAGTTATAACGAGCAGTACTTC; CDR3aa: CASSVDPSGSYNEQYF
d_gene: TRBD2; v_gene: TRBV7-8; abundance: once; j_gene: TRBJ2-5; CDR3nt: TGTGCCAGCAGCTTCCCCCGCGGGGGGGAAGAGACCCAGTACTTC; CDR3aa: CASSFPRGGEETQYF
d_gene: .; v_gene: TRBV7-9; abundance: .; j_gene: TRBJ2-7; CDR3nt: TGTGCCAGCAGCTTAAGTGAGGGAAGCTATTCCTACGAGCAGTACTTC; CDR3aa: CASSLSEGSYSYEQYF
d_gene: .; v_gene: TRBV5-3; abundance: .; j_gene: TRBJ1-2; CDR3nt: TGTGCCAGAAGCGAACTGTGGGGCTACACCTTC; CDR3aa: CARSELWGYTF
d_gene: .; v_gene: TRBV6-1; abundance: .; j_gene: TRBJ2-5; CDR3nt: TGTGCCAGCAGTGAAGGCCCCAGGGGGACCCAGTACTTC; CDR3aa: CASSEGPRGTQYF
d_gene: .; v_gene: TRBV5-1; abundance: .; j_gene: TRBJ1-2; CDR3nt: TGCGCCAGCACACCCGGCGGGCGGATGTATGGCTACACCTTC; CDR3aa: CASTPGGRMYGYTF
d_gene: .; v_gene: TRBV12-5; abundance: .; j_gene: TRBJ1-3; CDR3nt: TGTGCTAGTGGACCGCCCCCGAGGCCCAGCTCTGGAAACACCATATATTTT; CDR3aa: CASGPPPRPSSGNTIYF
d_gene: TRBD2; v_gene: TRBV5-5; abundance: .; j_gene: TRBJ2-5; CDR3nt: TGTGCCAGCAGCCTTACTAGCGGGAGGGCCCTCCAGTACTTC; CDR3aa: CASSLTSGRALQYF
d_gene: TRBD1; v_gene: TRBV18; abundance: .; j_gene: TRBJ1-1; CDR3nt: TGTGCCAGCTCACTCCAGGGGGCCCAAGCTTTCTTT; CDR3aa: CASSLQGAQAFF
d_gene: TRBD1; v_gene: TRBV5-4; abundance: .; j_gene: TRBJ1-6; CDR3nt: TGTGCCAGCAGCTCCGGTACGGACAGGGTGTCTTCACCCCTCCACTTT; CDR3aa: CASSSGTDRVSSPLHF
d_gene: TRBD1; v_gene: TRBV2; abundance: .; j_gene: TRBJ1-2; CDR3nt: TGTACCAGCAGGGTCGCTACCGGGACAGGTTCTAACTATGGCTACACCTTC; CDR3aa: CTSRVATGTGSNYGYTF
d_gene: .; v_gene: TRBV6-5; abundance: .; j_gene: TRBJ1-1; CDR3nt: TGTGCCAGCAGTTTGAGTTATTCCACTGAAGCTTTCTTT; CDR3aa: CASSLSYSTEAFF
d_gene: .; v_gene: TRBV6-5; abundance: .; j_gene: TRBJ1-5; CDR3nt: TGTGCCAGCAGTCCCCCGGGGGGGCCCCAGCATTTT; CDR3aa: CASSPPGGPQHF
d_gene: .; v_gene: TRBV7-2; abundance: .; j_gene: TRBJ1-2; CDR3nt: TGTGCCAGCAGCTTAGGCGTCGGGGTGAACTATGGCTACACCTTC; CDR3aa: CASSLGVGVNYGYTF
d_gene: TRBD1; v_gene: TRBV5-8; abundance: .; j_gene: TRBJ1-2; CDR3nt: TGTGCCAGCAGCTTTAAGACAGGGGGCCGTACTAGCACCTTC; CDR3aa: CASSFKTGGRTSTF
d_gene: .; v_gene: TRBV9; abundance: .; j_gene: TRBJ1-6; CDR3nt: TGTGCCAGCAGCGTAGCTATTTTCAATTCACCCCTCCACTTT; CDR3aa: CASSVAIFNSPLHF